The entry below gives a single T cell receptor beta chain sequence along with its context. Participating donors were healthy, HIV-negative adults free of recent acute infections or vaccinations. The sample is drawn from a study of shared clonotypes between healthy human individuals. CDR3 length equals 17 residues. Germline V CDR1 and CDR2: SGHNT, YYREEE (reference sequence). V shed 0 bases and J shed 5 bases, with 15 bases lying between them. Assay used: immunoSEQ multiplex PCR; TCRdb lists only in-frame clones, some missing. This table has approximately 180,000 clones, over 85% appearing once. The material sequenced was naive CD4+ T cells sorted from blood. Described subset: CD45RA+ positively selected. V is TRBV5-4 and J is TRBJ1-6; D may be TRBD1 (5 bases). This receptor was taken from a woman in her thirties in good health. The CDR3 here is CASSLAVGTANNSPLHF. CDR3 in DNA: TGTGCCAGCAGCTTGGCCGTCGGGACGGCAAATAATTCACCCCTCCACTTT.